This TCR beta chain came from a study of OX40 agonist ivuxolimab in advanced cancers. The assay was immunoSEQ multiplex PCR, and TCRdb's table has in-frame clones only and misses some. Among approximately 50,000 clones listed, around four fifths were seen once. The germline V gene encodes CDR1 SGHTA and CDR2 FQGNSA. The length of the CDR3 is 15 residues. V dropped 1 base and J dropped 5; count of bases not matched to a gene: 7. The TCR comes from an adult with an advanced solid tumor such as melanoma, head and neck, liver or kidney cancer. The chain recombines TRBV7-2 with TRBJ2-5, with 7 bases aligning to TRBD2. The material sequenced was CD4+ or CD8+ T cells sorted from blood, taken in a trial of the OX40 agonist ivuxolimab. CDR3 protein: CASSLVGSSGETQYF. In nucleotides, the CDR3 is TGTGCCAGCAGCTTAGTGGGGAGTAGCGGGGAGACCCAGTACTTC.